This record concerns one TCR beta chain sequence. Its antigen is currently unknown. The germline gives CDR1 SNHLY, CDR2 FYNNEI. The CDR3 consists of 18 residues. Unmatched junction bases numbered 15, after V lost 2 bases and J lost 6 bases. The sample originates from a study of chemoradiotherapy in HPV16-positive cancers. Study conclusions and caveats: Better recurrence-free survival went with HPV-responsive T-cell expansion in HPV16-positive patients. Non-HPV-specific T cells did not expand in tumors during treatment, whereas candidate HPV-specific clones and E7-related motifs did. Only a couple of HPV16-positive patients supplied the functional HPV-specificity definition.

Measured with immunoSEQ multiplex PCR; TCRdb has only the in-frame clones, and not every one. This sample has some 31,000 clones, with roughly nine tenths found just once. The sequence was collected from a human donor with HPV-associated anogenital cancer. This chain uses TRBV2 with TRBJ2-3; 9 bases match TRBD1. Specimen: blood, collected from a patient who underwent chemoradiotherapy. DNA of the CDR3: TGTGCCAGCAGTGAAATCGGGAACAGGGGGCGCTTAGACGATACGCAGTATTTT. Its translation: CASSEIGNRGRLDDTQYF. Filled out from reference TRBV2 and TRBJ2-3, the complete variable domain reads EPEVTQTPSHQVTQMGQEVILRCVPISNHLYFYWYRQILGQKVEFLVSFYNNEISEKSEIFDDQFSVERPDGSNFTLKIRSTKLEDSAMYFCASSEIGNRGRLDDTQYFGPGTRLTVL.